This TCR beta chain was captured in a study of blood T cell repertoires in COVID-19. On the study more broadly: Researchers got acute and convalescent COVID-19 samples from the United States, Italy and Spain. PBMCs, B-cell-depleted T cells, or T cells provided the cDNA or gDNA that made up the material.

Per the original data handling: The authors estimated nucleated cell counts from reference gene primer amplification. Using immunoSEQ multiplex PCR, the repertoire was profiled, and TCRdb retains in-frame clones only, with some absent. V, J and clone size are taken as reported in that table, and D and trimming were inferred from the DNA itself. The table lists approximately 54,000 clones, around 87% of them singletons, with approximately 3.8% in the top ten. Trimming pared 2 bases from V and 4 bases from J, leaving 5 bases between. This CDR3 is 12 amino acids long. Germline loops: CDR1 MNHNS, CDR2 SASEGT.

The sample was peripheral blood. The sequence was collected from a man aged 45-65 years with acute or convalescent COVID-19. The chain has TRBV6-1 and TRBJ1-2; tentatively, D is TRBD1 (5 bases). The CDR3 nucleotides are TGTGCCAGCAGTGAACAGGGCTATGGCTACACCTTC. Translation: CASSEQGYGYTF.